The clone carrying this T cell receptor beta chain shows up as medium-sized (0.01 to 0.1%) by frequency. TRB was amplified from around 250 ng of peripheral blood genomic DNA per sample. This record comes from a study of T cell clusters in autoimmune cytopenias. TRB was amplified by touch-down multiplex PCR, primer pools A and B combined. Each CDR3 protein gets one entry in TCRdb, which reprocessed the multiplex PCR reads and gives no DNA. The sample table includes roughly 5,000 distinct CDR3 sequences. Germline V gene lookup returns CDR1 SQVTM and CDR2 ANQGSEA. This CDR3 is built from 19 residues. The same data also contributed to another study, on T cell repertoires in aging, cancer and after chemotherapy. That report notes: Some 10 million TCR reads were in the whole dataset. Untreated cancer patients had significantly lower blood TCR diversity than age-matched healthy donors.

The receptor was derived from a human donor in good health. Material for sequencing was peripheral blood. This sequence joins TRBV29-1 and TRBJ2-1; TCRdb gives TRBD2 as the D gene, but with no DNA this cannot be confirmed. Here the CDR3 reads CSVALAGKSPKPSYNEQFF.